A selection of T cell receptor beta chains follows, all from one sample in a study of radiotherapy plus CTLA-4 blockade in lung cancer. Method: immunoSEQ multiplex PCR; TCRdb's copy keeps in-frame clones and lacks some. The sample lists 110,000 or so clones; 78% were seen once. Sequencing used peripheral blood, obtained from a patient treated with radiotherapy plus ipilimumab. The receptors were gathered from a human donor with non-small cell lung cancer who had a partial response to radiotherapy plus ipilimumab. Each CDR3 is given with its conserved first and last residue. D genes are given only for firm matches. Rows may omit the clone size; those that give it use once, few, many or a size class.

CAWSVPLASGEQYF,TGTGCCTGGAGTGTACCCCTAGCGAGTGGCGAGCAGTACTTC,.,.,TRBV30,TRBJ2-7
CASSSDSEEKLFF,TGTGCCAGTAGTTCGGACAGCGAAGAAAAACTGTTTTTT,.,few,TRBV19,TRBJ1-4
CASSLQVFQETQYF,TGTGCCAGCAGTTTACAGGTCTTCCAAGAGACCCAGTACTTC,.,.,TRBV28,TRBJ2-5
CASSLGGRGTSTDTQYF,TGTGCCAGCAGCTTAGGGGGGCGGGGGACTTCCACAGATACGCAGTATTTT,.,.,TRBV7-2,TRBJ2-3
CASSWTATNEKLFF,TGTGCCAGCAGTTGGACAGCAACTAATGAAAAACTGTTTTTT,.,.,TRBV27,TRBJ1-4
CASSPLGGETQYF,TGTGCCAGCAGCCCCCTGGGGGGGGAGACCCAGTACTTC,TRBD2,.,TRBV28,TRBJ2-5
CASSFGENTEAFF,TGTGCCAGTAGTTTCGGAGAGAACACTGAAGCTTTCTTT,.,.,TRBV19,TRBJ1-1
CASSTRQGSTDTQYF,TGTGCCAGCAGCACCCGACAGGGTAGCACAGATACGCAGTATTTT,TRBD1,.,TRBV9,TRBJ2-3
CASSPGGTSVPVETQYF,TGCGCCAGCAGCCCTGGCGGGACTAGCGTCCCCGTTGAGACCCAGTACTTC,TRBD2,.,TRBV10-2,TRBJ2-5
CASSPQLYYGYTF,TGTGCCAGCAGCCCACAGCTATACTATGGCTACACCTTC,.,.,TRBV28,TRBJ1-2
CATEGPTEAFF,TGTGCCACGGAGGGTCCCACTGAAGCTTTCTTT,.,.,TRBV6-5,TRBJ1-1
CASSLEGGGEETQYF,TGTGCCAGCAGTTTAGAAGGAGGGGGGGAAGAGACCCAGTACTTC,.,.,TRBV27,TRBJ2-5
CASSPSGGLTEAFF,TGTGCCAGCAGTCCGTCCGGCGGACTCACTGAAGCTTTCTTT,.,.,TRBV28,TRBJ1-1
CASSNGLAGLGEQFF,TGTGCCAGCAGCAACGGACTAGCGGGATTGGGTGAGCAGTTCTTC,TRBD2,.,TRBV5-8,TRBJ2-1
CASSPQAPPGNTIYF,TGCGCCAGCAGCCCACAGGCTCCCCCTGGAAACACCATATATTTT,.,.,TRBV5-1,TRBJ1-3